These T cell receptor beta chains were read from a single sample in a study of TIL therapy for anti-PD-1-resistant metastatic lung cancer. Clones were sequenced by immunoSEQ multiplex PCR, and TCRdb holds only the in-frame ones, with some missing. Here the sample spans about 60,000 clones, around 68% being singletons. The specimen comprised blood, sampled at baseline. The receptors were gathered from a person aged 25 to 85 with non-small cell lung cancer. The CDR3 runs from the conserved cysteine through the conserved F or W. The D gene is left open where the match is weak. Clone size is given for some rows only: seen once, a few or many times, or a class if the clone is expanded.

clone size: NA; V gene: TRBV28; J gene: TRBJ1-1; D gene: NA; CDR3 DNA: TGTGCCAGCAGTTTAACTCAGGTGAACACTGAAGCTTTCTTT; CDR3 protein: CASSLTQVNTEAFF
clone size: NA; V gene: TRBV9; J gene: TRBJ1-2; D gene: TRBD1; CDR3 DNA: TGTGCCAGCAGCGTAGCTTTGACAGGGAAACTCTATGGCTACACCTTC; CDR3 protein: CASSVALTGKLYGYTF
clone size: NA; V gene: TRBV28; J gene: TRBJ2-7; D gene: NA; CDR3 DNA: TGTGCCAGCAGTCCGGACAAGTACGAGCAGTACTTC; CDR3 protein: CASSPDKYEQYF
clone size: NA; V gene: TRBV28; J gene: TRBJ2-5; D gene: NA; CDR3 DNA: TGTGCCAGCAGCCTAGTACTGACTCAAGAGACCCAGTACTTC; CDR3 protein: CASSLVLTQETQYF
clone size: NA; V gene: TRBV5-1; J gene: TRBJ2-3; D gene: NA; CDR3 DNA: TGCGCCAGCAGCTTGGTTAGAGATACGCAGTATTTT; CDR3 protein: CASSLVRDTQYF
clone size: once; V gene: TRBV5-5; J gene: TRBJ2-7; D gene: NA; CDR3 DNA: TGTGCCAGCAGCTTGGGGCTAGTGGTCGAGCAGTACTTC; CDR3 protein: CASSLGLVVEQYF
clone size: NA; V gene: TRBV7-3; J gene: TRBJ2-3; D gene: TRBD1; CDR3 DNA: TGTGCCAGCAGCTCCGGGACAGTATCCACAGATACGCAGTATTTT; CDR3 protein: CASSSGTVSTDTQYF
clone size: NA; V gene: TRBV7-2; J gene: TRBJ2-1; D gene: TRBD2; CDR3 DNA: TGTGCCAGCAGCTTAGCTGCTAGCGGGTTGTACAATGAGCAGTTCTTC; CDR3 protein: CASSLAASGLYNEQFF
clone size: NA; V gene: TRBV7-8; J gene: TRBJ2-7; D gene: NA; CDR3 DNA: TGTGCCAGCAGCCCCTCGAGAAGGGAGCAGTACTTC; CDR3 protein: CASSPSRREQYF
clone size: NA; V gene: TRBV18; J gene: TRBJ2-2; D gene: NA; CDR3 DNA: TGTGCCAGCTCACCACAATGGGCCAGCACCGGGGAGCTGTTTTTT; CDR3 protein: CASSPQWASTGELFF
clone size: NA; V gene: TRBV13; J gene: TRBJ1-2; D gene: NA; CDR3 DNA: TGTGCCAGCAGCCAAAAACTCGACGGATTCAGTGGCTACACCTTC; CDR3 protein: CASSQKLDGFSGYTF
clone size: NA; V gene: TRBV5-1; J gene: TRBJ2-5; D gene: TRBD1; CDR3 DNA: TGCGCCAGCAGCTCGGCGGGGACAGGGGAAGAGACCCAGTACTTC; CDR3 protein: CASSSAGTGEETQYF
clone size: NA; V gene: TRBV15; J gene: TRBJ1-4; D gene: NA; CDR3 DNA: TGTGCCACCAGCAGAGCGACAGCCCGTAATGAAAAACTGTTTTTT; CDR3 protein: CATSRATARNEKLFF
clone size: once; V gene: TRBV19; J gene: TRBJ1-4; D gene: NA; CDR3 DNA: TGTGCCAGTAGTACCACAGGGTTTGGCGAAAAACTGTTTTTT; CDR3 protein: CASSTTGFGEKLFF
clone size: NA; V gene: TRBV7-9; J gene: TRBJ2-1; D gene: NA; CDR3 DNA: TGTGCCAGCAGCTTAGTACCTGGGACTGCCTCCTACAATGAGCAGTTCTTC; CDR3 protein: CASSLVPGTASYNEQFF
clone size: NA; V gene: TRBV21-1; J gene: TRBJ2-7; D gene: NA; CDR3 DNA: TGTGCCAGCAGCCCCCTGTCCTTTGGCGAGCAGTACTTC; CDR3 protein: CASSPLSFGEQYF
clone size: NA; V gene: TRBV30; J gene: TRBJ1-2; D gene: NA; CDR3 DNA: TGTGCCTGGAGTTCCGGAGGGGAGGTTGGCTACACCTTC; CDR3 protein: CAWSSGGEVGYTF
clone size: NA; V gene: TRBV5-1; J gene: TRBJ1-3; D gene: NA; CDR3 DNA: TGCGCCAGCAGCTTGGTCTGGGGGCAGGGAAACACCATATATTTT; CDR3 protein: CASSLVWGQGNTIYF
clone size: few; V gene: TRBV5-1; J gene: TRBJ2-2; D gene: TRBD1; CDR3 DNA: TGCGCCAGCAGCTCTGAGGTGACGGGACAGGGGAACACCGGGGAGCTGTTTTTT; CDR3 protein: CASSSEVTGQGNTGELFF
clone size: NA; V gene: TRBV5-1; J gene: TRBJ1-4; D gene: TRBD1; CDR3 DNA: TGCGCCAGCAGCCGAGGACAGGGGGATGAAAAACTGTTTTTT; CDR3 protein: CASSRGQGDEKLFF
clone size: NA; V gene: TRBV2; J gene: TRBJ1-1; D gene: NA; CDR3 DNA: TGTGCCGGGGGGTCGGGAGAGAACACTGAAGCTTTCTTT; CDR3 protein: CAGGSGENTEAFF
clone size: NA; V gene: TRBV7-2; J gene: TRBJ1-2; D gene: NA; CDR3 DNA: TGTGCCAGCAGCTTAGCGGGTGGACAGTCAGTCTATGGCTACACCTTC; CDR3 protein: CASSLAGGQSVYGYTF